Following are 9 T cell receptor beta chains from one sample sequenced in a study of shared clonotypes between healthy human individuals. Using immunoSEQ multiplex PCR, the repertoire was profiled, and TCRdb retains in-frame clones only, with some absent. Here the sample spans roughly 2.6 million clones, around 90% being singletons. The source material was naive CD4+ T cells sorted from blood. Indicated subset: CD45RA+ positively selected. Source of these receptors: a man in his late teens or twenties in good health.

This rearrangement joins TRBV7-2 to TRBJ2-7; D might be TRBD1 (5 bases). V lost 6 bases and J 7 bases, leaving 13 bases between the germline ends. The germline V gene encodes CDR1 SGHTA and CDR2 FQGNSA. The length of the CDR3 is 12 residues. The CDR3 DNA is TGTGCCAGCAGGATAGTAGGGGATGAGCAGTACTTC. Residues: CASRIVGDEQYF.

This clone was picked up one time. V gene TRBV7-2 combines with J gene TRBJ1-5, with D hard to call. The germline gives CDR1 SGHTA, CDR2 FQGNSA. The CDR3 runs 15 residues. V was shortened by 1 base and J by 0 bases, with 7 bases between the two germline ends. DNA for the CDR3: TGTGCCAGCAGCTTAGTAGGAGTTAGCAATCAGCCCCAGCATTTT. It is translated as CASSLVGVSNQPQHF.

The gene calls are TRBV28 and TRBJ2-5; 7 bases map to TRBD1. V lost 6 bases, J lost 5 bases, and 12 bases stayed unmatched. Germline CDR1 is MDHEN and CDR2 is SYDVKM. This CDR3 comprises 15 residues. CDR3 amino acids: CASSPVDRVGETQYF. CDR3 coding DNA: TGTGCCAGCAGCCCCGTCGACAGGGTTGGCGAGACCCAGTACTTC.

The rearrangement uses TRBV30 and TRBJ1-1, with D possibly matching TRBD1 (5 bases). V gave up 3 bases and J gave up 11 bases, with 22 bases separating them. There are 14 residues in the CDR3. Per germline, CDR1 GTSNPN and CDR2 SVGIG (reference sequence). The CDR3 is CAWRDPGPMPRAFF. The CDR3 nucleotides are TGTGCCTGGAGAGACCCGGGACCCATGCCTAGGGCTTTCTTT.

The rearrangement links TRBV5-1 to TRBJ2-3, with D possibly TRBD2 on 5 matching bases. Trimming removed 0 bases at V and 2 bases at J, with 13 bases between. Germline CDR1 reads SGHRS; CDR2 reads YFSETQ. The CDR3 loop spans 16 amino acids. The CDR3 DNA is TGCGCCAGCAGCTTGGCGGGGTCCTCTCACACAGATACGCAGTATTTT. It codes for CASSLAGSSHTDTQYF.

The chain uses TRBV29-1 and TRBJ2-5, with 8 positions matching TRBD1. The CDR3 sequence is 14 residues long. Germline CDR1 SQVTM, CDR2 ANQGSEA. Trimming cost V 4 bases and J 1 base; bases outside gene matches: 5. Here the CDR3 reads CSVAGGETQETQYF. The CDR3 DNA reads as TGCAGCGTTGCAGGGGGCGAAACCCAAGAGACCCAGTACTTC.

V and J are TRBV7-2 and TRBJ2-3; 13 bases agree with TRBD2. Trimming removed 4 bases from V and 2 bases from J; junction bases left unmatched: 6. The germline V gene encodes CDR1 SGHTA and CDR2 FQGNSA. This CDR3 comprises 17 residues. In DNA form, the CDR3 reads TGTGCCAGCAGCTCAGGGACTAGCGGGGTCAACACAGATACGCAGTATTTT. Amino acids: CASSSGTSGVNTDTQYF. Looking up the rest from reference TRBV7-2 and TRBJ2-3 gives the full variable domain: GAGVSQSPSNKVTEKGKDVELRCDPISGHTALYWYRQSLGQGLEFLIYFQGNSAPDKSGLPSDRFSAERTGGSVSTLTIQRTQQEDSAVYLCASSSGTSGVNTDTQYFGPGTRLTVL.

This chain uses TRBV6-1 with TRBJ1-4; 7 bases are a match to TRBD1. The germline gives CDR1 MNHNS, CDR2 SASEGT. The CDR3 length is 15 residues. With V trimmed by 3 bases and J by 6 bases, 7 bases remained unmatched. DNA for the CDR3: TGTGCCAGCAGTGATAGACAGGGTGTACATGAAAAACTGTTTTTT. Encoded protein: CASSDRQGVHEKLFF.

The V call is TRBV5-1, the J call TRBJ1-3; unclear D gene. The CDR3 is 16 amino acids. From germline, CDR1 is SGHRS and CDR2 YFSETQ. The V and J ends lost 4 bases and 1 base respectively, with 15 bases between them. CDR3 sequence: CASSRVAIESGNTIYF. CDR3 DNA sequence: TGCGCCAGCAGCCGGGTGGCCATTGAATCTGGAAACACCATATATTTT.